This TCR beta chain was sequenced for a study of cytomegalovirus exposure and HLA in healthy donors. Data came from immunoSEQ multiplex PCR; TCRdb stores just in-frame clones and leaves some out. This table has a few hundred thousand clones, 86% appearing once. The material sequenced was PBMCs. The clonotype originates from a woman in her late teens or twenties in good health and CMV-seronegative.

The DNA for the CDR3 is TGTGCCAGACGGGGTCCTTACTATGGCTACACCTTC. As protein: CARRGPYYGYTF. The rearrangement joins TRBV2 to TRBJ1-2; no clear D gene. Germline CDR1 SNHLY, CDR2 FYNNEI. The CDR3 consists of 12 residues. V dropped 9 bases and J dropped 3 bases, with 11 bases sitting between them. Drawing the rest from reference TRBV2 and TRBJ1-2, the complete variable domain is EPEVTQTPSHQVTQMGQEVILRCVPISNHLYFYWYRQILGQKVEFLVSFYNNEISEKSEIFDDQFSVERPDGSNFTLKIRSTKLEDSAMYFCARRGPYYGYTFGSGTRLTVV.